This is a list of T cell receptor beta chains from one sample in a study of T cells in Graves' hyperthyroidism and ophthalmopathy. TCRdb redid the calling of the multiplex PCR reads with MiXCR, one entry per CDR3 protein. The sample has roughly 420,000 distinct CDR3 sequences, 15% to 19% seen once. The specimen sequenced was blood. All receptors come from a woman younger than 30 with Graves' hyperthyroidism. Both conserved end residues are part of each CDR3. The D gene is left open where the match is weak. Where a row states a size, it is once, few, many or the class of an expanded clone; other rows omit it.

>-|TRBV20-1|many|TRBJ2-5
CSARGRGKETQYF
TGCAGTGCTAGGGGCAGGGGAAAAGAGACCCAGTACTTC
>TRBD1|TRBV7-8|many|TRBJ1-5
CASSPEGQGSNQPQHF
TGTGCCAGCAGCCCGGAGGGACAGGGGAGCAATCAGCCCCAGCATTTT
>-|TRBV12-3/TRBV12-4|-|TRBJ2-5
CASSLAGAAQETQYF
TGTGCCAGCAGTTTGGCGGGGGCGGCCCAAGAGACCCAGTACTTC
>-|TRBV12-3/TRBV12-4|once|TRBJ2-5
CASGEGETQYF
TGTGCCAGCGGTGAAGGGGAGACCCAGTACTTC
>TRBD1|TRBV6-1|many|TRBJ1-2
CASREDRGPYGYTF
TGTGCCAGCAGGGAGGACAGGGGGCCATATGGCTACACCTTC
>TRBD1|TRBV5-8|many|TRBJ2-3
CASRPQGADTQYF
TGTGCCAGCAGACCGCAGGGGGCTGATACGCAGTATTTT
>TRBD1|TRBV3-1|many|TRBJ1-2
CASSRGQRYGYTF
TGTGCCAGCAGCCGGGGACAGCGCTATGGCTACACCTTC
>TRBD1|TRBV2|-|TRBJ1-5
CASSAHKRTGGQPQHF
TGTGCCAGCAGTGCACACAAACGGACAGGGGGGCAGCCCCAGCATTTT
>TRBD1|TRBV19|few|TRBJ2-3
CASSGTGTGTDTQYF
TGTGCCAGTAGTGGGACAGGGACGGGCACAGATACGCAGTATTTT
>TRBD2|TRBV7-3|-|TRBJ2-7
CASSPGGAAGEQYF
TGTGCCAGCAGCCCCGGGGGGGCCGCGGGCGAGCAGTACTTC
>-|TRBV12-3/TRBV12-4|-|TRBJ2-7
CASSLGSVERTYEQYF
TGTGCCAGCAGTTTAGGGTCCGTGGAGCGAACCTACGAGCAGTACTTC
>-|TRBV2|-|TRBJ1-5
CASSEMSLSNQPQHF
TGTGCCAGCAGTGAAATGTCTTTGAGCAATCAGCCCCAGCATTTT
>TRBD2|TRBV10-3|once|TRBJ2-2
CAISRGTPTSGGDRELFF
TGTGCCATCTCCCGAGGGACACCAACTAGCGGGGGGGACAGGGAGCTGTTTTTT
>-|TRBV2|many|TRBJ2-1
CASSGQGPGNEQFF
TGTGCCAGCAGTGGGCAGGGTCCAGGCAATGAGCAGTTCTTC
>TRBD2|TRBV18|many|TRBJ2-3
CASSALAGAPQDTQYF
TGTGCCAGCTCAGCACTAGCGGGGGCCCCTCAGGATACGCAGTATTTT
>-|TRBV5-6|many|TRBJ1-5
CASSLGGHNQPQHF
TGTGCCAGCAGCTTGGGGGGTCACAATCAGCCCCAGCATTTT
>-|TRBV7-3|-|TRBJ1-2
CASSPFPPGRTPNYGYTF
TGTGCCAGCAGCCCTTTCCCCCCGGGGAGGACTCCAAACTATGGCTACACCTTC
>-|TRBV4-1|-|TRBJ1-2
CASSQHDRPYGYTF
TGCGCCAGCAGCCAACACGACAGGCCTTATGGCTACACCTTC
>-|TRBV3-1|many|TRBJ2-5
CASSQGDYRYF
TGTGCCAGCAGCCAGGGTGACTACAGGTACTTC
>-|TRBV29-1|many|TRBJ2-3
CSVPLPSTQYF
TGCAGCGTTCCATTGCCCAGTACGCAGTATTTT
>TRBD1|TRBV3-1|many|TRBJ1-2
CASSATGVEIYTF
TGTGCCAGCAGCGCTACAGGGGTAGAAATCTACACCTTC
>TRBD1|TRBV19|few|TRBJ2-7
CASSRGQGINEQYF
TGTGCCAGTAGTCGGGGACAGGGGATCAACGAGCAGTACTTC
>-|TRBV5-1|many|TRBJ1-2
CASSFADNYGYTF
TGCGCCAGCAGCTTCGCCGATAACTATGGCTACACCTTC
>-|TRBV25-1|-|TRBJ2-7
CASSEWGTAYEQYF
TGTGCCAGCAGTGAATGGGGTACCGCCTACGAGCAGTACTTC
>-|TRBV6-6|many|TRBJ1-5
CASSYDPGQPQHF
TGTGCCAGCAGTTACGACCCGGGTCAGCCCCAGCATTTT
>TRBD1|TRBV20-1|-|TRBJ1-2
CSAPKFPLLDRANYGYTF
TGCAGTGCCCCGAAATTCCCTCTCCTGGACAGGGCCAACTATGGCTACACCTTC
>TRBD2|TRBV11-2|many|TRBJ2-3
CASSLRGAGLDTQYF
TGTGCCAGCAGCCTCAGAGGAGCGGGATTAGATACGCAGTATTTT
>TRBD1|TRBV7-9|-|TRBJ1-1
CASSEGQANTEAFF
TGTGCCAGCAGCGAAGGACAGGCGAACACTGAAGCTTTCTTT
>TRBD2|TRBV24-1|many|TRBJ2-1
CATSESQEPSGGSSYNEQFF
TGTGCCACCAGTGAGAGCCAGGAGCCTAGCGGGGGGAGCTCCTACAATGAGCAGTTCTTC
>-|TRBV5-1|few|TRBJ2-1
CASTRDYNEQFF
TGCGCCAGCACTAGGGACTACAATGAGCAGTTCTTC
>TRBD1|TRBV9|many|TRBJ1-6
CASSAEGTGYSYNSPLHF
TGTGCCAGCAGCGCCGAGGGGACAGGTTACTCCTATAATTCACCCCTCCACTTT
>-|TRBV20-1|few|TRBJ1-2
CSARDLREGDYGYTF
TGCAGTGCTAGAGATCTACGCGAGGGCGACTATGGCTACACCTTC
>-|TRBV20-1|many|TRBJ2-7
CSAKLIYEQYF
TGCAGTGCTAAACTAATCTACGAGCAGTACTTC
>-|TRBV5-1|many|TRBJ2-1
CASSLAGYQTGSNEQFF
TGCGCCAGCAGCTTGGCCGGGTACCAAACAGGATCCAATGAGCAGTTCTTC
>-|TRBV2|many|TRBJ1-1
CASRARMNTEAFF
TGTGCCAGCAGGGCAAGGATGAACACTGAAGCTTTCTTT
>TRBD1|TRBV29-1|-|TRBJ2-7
CSGGQGGRDYPGLDPRVSYEQYF
TGCAGCGGGGGACAGGGAGGACGGGACTATCCCGGGTTGGACCCAAGAGTATCCTACGAGCAGTACTTC
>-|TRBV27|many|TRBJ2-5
CASSPLAGQEGETQYF
TGTGCCAGCAGTCCCTTAGCGGGACAGGAAGGAGAGACCCAGTACTTC
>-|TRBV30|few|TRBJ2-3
CAWSSGANPLFTTQYF
TGTGCCTGGAGTTCCGGCGCGAACCCTCTATTTACTACGCAGTATTTT
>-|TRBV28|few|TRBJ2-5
CASGFSEGSVLETQYF
TGTGCCAGCGGGTTTAGCGAGGGGTCGGTTTTGGAGACCCAGTACTTC
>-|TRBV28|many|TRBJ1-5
CASSLYGDLGNQPQHF
TGTGCCAGCAGCCTCTACGGGGATTTGGGCAATCAGCCCCAGCATTTT
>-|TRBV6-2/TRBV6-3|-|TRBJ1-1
CASSYSNGQTNTEAFF
TGTGCCAGCAGTTACTCTAATGGCCAGACGAACACTGAAGCTTTCTTT
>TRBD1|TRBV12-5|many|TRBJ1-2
CASGTDRGRNGYTF
TGTGCTAGTGGTACGGACAGGGGAAGGAACGGCTACACCTTC
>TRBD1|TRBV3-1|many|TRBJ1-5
CASSREGAGGLNQPQHF
TGTGCCAGCAGCCGAGAAGGGGCAGGGGGCCTCAATCAGCCCCAGCATTTT
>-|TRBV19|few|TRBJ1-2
CASRAEGTNYGYTF
TGTGCCAGTAGAGCGGAGGGTACTAACTATGGCTACACCTTC
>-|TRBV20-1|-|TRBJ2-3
CSANSARGPSTDTQYF
TGCAGTGCTAACTCGGCCCGGGGACCTAGCACAGATACGCAGTATTTT
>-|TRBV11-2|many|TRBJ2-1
CASSLDEEGYNEQFF
TGTGCCAGCAGCTTAGACGAGGAAGGCTACAATGAGCAGTTCTTC
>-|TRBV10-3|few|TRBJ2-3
CAISEGTRTDTQYF
TGTGCCATCAGTGAGGGGACACGCACAGATACGCAGTATTTT
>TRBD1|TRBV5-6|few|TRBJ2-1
CASSETGTDNEQFF
TGTGCCAGCAGCGAAACCGGGACAGACAATGAGCAGTTCTTC
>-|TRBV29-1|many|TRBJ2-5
CSVEFNQETQYF
TGCAGCGTTGAATTTAACCAAGAGACCCAGTACTTC
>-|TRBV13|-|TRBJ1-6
CASRRDENSPLHF
TGTGCCAGCAGACGGGACGAAAATTCACCCCTCCACTTT
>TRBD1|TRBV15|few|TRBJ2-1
CATSRGDRGGSYNEQFF
TGTGCCACCAGCAGGGGGGACAGAGGGGGCTCCTACAATGAGCAGTTCTTC
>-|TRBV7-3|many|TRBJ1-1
CASSLLGGRNTEAFF
TGTGCCAGCAGCTTATTGGGGGGGAGGAACACTGAAGCTTTCTTT